This is a list of T cell receptor beta chains from one sample in a study of blood T cell repertoires in COVID-19. Data came from immunoSEQ multiplex PCR; TCRdb stores just in-frame clones and leaves some out. The sample has over 50,000 clones, approximately 88% seen once. Material for sequencing was peripheral blood. These receptors were obtained from a man between 45 and 60 years old with active COVID-19. The CDR3 runs from the conserved cysteine through the conserved F or W. A D gene is named only where the DNA matches it firmly. Only part of the rows carry a size: once, few, many, or a class if the clone is expanded.

CDR3 | DNA | J | D | V | size
CASSLVAVSGNTIYF | TGTGCCAGCAGCTTAGTAGCAGTCTCTGGAAACACCATATATTTT | TRBJ1-3 | NA | TRBV7-6 | NA
CASSYRLVQAYSYNEQFF | TGTGCCAGCTCGTACAGGTTGGTGCAGGCCTACTCCTACAATGAGCAGTTCTTC | TRBJ2-1 | NA | TRBV27 | NA
CASSQGDRDSREQYF | TGTGCCAGCAGCCAAGGGGACAGGGACTCGCGAGAGCAGTACTTC | TRBJ2-7 | TRBD1 | TRBV3-1/TRBV3-2 | NA
CASRGRSYNSPLHF | TGTGCCAGCCGGGGGAGGTCCTATAATTCACCCCTCCACTTT | TRBJ1-6 | NA | TRBV6-5 | NA
CASSEGLEGTEAFF | TGTGCCAGCAGTGAAGGGCTAGAGGGCACTGAAGCTTTCTTT | TRBJ1-1 | NA | TRBV2 | once
CASTQLWANTGELFF | TGTGCCAGCACCCAGTTATGGGCAAACACCGGGGAGCTGTTTTTT | TRBJ2-2 | NA | TRBV4-2 | few
CASSQDYTSGGAGELFF | TGTGCCAGCAGCCAAGATTATACTAGCGGGGGGGCCGGGGAGCTGTTTTTT | TRBJ2-2 | TRBD2 | TRBV3-1/TRBV3-2 | NA
CASSDFSGGARNIQYF | TGTGCCAGCAGTGACTTTAGCGGGGGGGCCAGGAACATTCAGTACTTC | TRBJ2-4 | TRBD2 | TRBV6-1 | NA
CASSRNWREGQEETQYF | TGTGCCAGCAGCAGAAACTGGAGGGAGGGTCAGGAGGAGACCCAGTACTTC | TRBJ2-5 | TRBD2 | TRBV11-2 | NA
CASSPSERETQYF | TGTGCCAGCAGCCCATCCGAGAGAGAGACCCAGTACTTC | TRBJ2-5 | NA | TRBV12-3/TRBV12-4 | NA